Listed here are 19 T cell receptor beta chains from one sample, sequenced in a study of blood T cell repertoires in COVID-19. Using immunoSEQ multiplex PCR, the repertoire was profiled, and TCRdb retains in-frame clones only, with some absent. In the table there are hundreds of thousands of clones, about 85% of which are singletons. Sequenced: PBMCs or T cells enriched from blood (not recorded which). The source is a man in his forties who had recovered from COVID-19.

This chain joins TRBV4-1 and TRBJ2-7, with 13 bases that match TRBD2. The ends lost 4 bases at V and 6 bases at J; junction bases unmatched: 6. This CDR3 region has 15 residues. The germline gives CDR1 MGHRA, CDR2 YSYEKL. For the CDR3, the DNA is TGCGCCAGCAGCCGGGGACTAGCGGGGTCTGGCGAGCAGTACTTC. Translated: CASSRGLAGSGEQYF.

CDR3 bases: TGTGCCAGCAGCCCCCGGGACAGCTACTCCTACGAGCAGTACTTC. Translation gives CASSPRDSYSYEQYF. The chain has TRBV16 and TRBJ2-7, with 7 bases aligning to TRBD1. CDR1 KGHSY and CDR2 FQNENV come from the germline V gene. V shed 4 bases, J shed 0 bases, and the junction held 6 bases outside the gene matches. The CDR3 sequence is 15 residues long.

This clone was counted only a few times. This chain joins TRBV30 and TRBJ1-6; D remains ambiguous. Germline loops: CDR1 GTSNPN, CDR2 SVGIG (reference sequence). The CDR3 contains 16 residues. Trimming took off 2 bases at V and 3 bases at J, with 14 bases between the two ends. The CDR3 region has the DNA TGTGCCTGGAGTCTCAGCGGTGGGGACTATAATTCACCCCTCCACTTT. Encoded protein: CAWSLSGGDYNSPLHF.

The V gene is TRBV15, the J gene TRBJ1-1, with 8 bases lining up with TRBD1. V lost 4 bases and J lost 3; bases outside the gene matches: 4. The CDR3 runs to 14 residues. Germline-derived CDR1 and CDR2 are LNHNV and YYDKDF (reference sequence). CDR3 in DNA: TGTGCCACCAGCACCAGGGGGCAGGACACTGAAGCTTTCTTT. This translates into CATSTRGQDTEAFF.

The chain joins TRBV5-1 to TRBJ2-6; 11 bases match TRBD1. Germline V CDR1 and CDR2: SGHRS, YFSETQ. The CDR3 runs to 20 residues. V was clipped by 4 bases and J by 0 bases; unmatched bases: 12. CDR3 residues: CASSISLGQGGVSGANVLTF. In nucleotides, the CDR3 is TGCGCCAGCAGCATATCCCTGGGACAGGGGGGAGTCTCTGGGGCCAACGTCCTGACTTTC.

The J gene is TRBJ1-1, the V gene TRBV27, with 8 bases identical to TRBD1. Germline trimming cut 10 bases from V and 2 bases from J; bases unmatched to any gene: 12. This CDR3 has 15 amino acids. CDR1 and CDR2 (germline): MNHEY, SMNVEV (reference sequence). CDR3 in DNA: TGTGCCACCTTCGGACAGGGCTTTTTAAACACTGAAGCTTTCTTT. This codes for CATFGQGFLNTEAFF.

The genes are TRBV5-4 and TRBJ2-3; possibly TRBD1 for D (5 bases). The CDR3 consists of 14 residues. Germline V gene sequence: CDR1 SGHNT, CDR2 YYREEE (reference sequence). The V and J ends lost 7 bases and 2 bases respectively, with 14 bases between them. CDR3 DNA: TGTGCCAGCGGCGGACCAGGGCACACAGATACGCAGTATTTT. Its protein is CASGGPGHTDTQYF.

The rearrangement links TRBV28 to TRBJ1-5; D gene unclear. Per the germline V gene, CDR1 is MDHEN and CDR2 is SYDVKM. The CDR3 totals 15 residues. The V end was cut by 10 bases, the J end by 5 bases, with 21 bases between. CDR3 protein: CATISFGLSDQPQHF. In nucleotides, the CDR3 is TGTGCCACGATCAGCTTTGGACTTTCGGATCAGCCCCAGCATTTT.

CDR3 region: CASRSSSTDTQYF. In DNA, the CDR3 is TGTGCCAGCAGGAGCTCTAGCACAGATACGCAGTATTTT. The J gene is TRBJ2-3, the V gene TRBV11-2; no firm D call. The CDR3 runs to 13 residues. V gave up 6 bases and J gave up 0 bases, with 7 bases separating them. Per the germline V gene, CDR1 is SGHAT and CDR2 is FQNNGV.

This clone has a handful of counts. The CDR3 sequence is CASSQDTGDYNEQFF. Here the CDR3 DNA reads TGTGCCAGCAGCCAAGATACAGGGGACTACAATGAGCAGTTCTTC. The chain is built from TRBV4-2 and TRBJ2-1; 7 bases fit TRBD1. The trim removed 0 bases at V and 3 bases at J, leaving 2 bases unmatched. CDR3 size: 15 residues. Per germline, CDR1 LGHNA and CDR2 YNFKEQ.

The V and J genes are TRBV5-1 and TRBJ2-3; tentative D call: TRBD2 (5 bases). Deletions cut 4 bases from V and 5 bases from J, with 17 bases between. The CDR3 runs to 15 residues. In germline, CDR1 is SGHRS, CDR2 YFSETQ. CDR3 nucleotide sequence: TGCGCCAGCAGCCAGTACGGCGGGTTAAGAGATACGCAGTATTTT. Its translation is CASSQYGGLRDTQYF.

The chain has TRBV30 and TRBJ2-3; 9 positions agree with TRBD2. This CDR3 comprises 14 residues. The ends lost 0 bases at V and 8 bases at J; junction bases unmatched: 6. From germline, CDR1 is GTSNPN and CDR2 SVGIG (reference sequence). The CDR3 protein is CAWSVRAGGGTQYF. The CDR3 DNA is TGTGCCTGGAGTGTACGAGCGGGGGGAGGTACGCAGTATTTT.

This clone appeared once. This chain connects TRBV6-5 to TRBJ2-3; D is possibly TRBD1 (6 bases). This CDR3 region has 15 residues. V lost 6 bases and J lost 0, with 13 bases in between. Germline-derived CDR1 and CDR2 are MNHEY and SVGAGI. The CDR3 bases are TGTGCCAGCAGACTTACAGGGTCCAGCACAGATACGCAGTATTTT. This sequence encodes CASRLTGSSTDTQYF.

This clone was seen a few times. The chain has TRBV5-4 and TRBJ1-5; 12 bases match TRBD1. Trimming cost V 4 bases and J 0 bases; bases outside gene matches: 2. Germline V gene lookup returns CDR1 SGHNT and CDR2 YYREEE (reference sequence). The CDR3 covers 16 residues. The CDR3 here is CASSRDRGHSNQPQHF. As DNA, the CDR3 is TGTGCCAGCAGCCGGGACAGGGGGCATAGCAATCAGCCCCAGCATTTT.

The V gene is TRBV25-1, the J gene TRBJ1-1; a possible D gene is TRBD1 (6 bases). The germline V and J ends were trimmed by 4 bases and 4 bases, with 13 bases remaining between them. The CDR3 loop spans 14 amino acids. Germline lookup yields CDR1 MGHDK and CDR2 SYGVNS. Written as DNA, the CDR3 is TGTGCCAGCAGTGGAACAACAGGGTTCACTGAAGCTTTCTTT. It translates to CASSGTTGFTEAFF.

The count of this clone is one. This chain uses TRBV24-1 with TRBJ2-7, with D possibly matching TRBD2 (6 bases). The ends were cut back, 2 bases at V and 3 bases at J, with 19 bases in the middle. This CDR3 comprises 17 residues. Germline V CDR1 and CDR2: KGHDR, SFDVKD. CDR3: CATSDSGPTGVYYEQYF. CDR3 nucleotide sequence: TGTGCCACCAGTGATTCGGGACCCACGGGGGTGTACTACGAGCAGTACTTC.

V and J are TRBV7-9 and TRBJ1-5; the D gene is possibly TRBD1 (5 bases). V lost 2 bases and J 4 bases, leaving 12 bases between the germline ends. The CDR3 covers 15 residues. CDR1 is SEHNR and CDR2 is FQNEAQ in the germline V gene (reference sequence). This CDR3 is CASSLRVQGNQPQHF. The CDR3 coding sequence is TGTGCCAGCAGCTTAAGAGTGCAGGGAAATCAGCCCCAGCATTTT.

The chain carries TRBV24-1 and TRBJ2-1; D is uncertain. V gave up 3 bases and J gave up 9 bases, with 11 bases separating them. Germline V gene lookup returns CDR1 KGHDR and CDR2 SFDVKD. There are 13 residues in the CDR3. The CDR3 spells CATSDLQAGEQFF. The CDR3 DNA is TGTGCCACCAGTGATCTCCAGGCTGGTGAGCAGTTCTTC.

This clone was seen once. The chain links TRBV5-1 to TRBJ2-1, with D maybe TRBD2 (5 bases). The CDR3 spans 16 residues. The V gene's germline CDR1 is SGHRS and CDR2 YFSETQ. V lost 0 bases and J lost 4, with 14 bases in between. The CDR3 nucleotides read TGCGCCAGCAGCTTGGACTTGGCCGGACTTTACAATGAGCAGTTCTTC. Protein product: CASSLDLAGLYNEQFF.